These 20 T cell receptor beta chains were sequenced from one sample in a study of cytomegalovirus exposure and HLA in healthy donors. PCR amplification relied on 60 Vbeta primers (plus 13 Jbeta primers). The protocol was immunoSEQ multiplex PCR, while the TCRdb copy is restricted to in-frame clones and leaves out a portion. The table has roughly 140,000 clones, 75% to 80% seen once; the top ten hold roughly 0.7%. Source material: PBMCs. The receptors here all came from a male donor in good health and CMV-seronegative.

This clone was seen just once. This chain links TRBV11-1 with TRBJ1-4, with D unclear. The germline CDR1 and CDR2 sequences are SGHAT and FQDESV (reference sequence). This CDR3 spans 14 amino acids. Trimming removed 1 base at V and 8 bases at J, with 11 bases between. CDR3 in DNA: TGTGCCAGCAGCTTAGACCAGCGGTCGGAAAAACTGTTTTTT. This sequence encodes CASSLDQRSEKLFF.

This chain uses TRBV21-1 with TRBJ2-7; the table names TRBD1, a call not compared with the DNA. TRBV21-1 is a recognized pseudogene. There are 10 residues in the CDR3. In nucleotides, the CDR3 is TGTGCCAGGGCAGGGTACGAGCAGTACTTC. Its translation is CARAGYEQYF.

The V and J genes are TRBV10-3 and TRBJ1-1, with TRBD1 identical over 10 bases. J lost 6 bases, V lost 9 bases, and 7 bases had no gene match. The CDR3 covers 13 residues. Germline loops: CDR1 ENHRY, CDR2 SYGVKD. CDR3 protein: CAIGTGEISEAFF. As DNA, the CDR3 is TGTGCCATAGGGACAGGGGAGATCTCTGAAGCTTTCTTT.

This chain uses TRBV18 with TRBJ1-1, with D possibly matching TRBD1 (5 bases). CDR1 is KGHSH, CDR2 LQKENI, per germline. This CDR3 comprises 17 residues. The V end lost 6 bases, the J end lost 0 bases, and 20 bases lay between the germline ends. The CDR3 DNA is TGTGCCAGCTCCCCCGCAGGAGGGGTCAGCATGAACACTGAAGCTTTCTTT. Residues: CASSPAGGVSMNTEAFF. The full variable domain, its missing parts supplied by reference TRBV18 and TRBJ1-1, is NAGVMQNPRHLVRRRGQEARLRCSPMKGHSHVYWYRQLPEEGLKFMVYLQKENIIDESGMPKERFSAEFPKEGPSILRIQQVVRGDSAAYFCASSPAGGVSMNTEAFFGQGTRLTVV.

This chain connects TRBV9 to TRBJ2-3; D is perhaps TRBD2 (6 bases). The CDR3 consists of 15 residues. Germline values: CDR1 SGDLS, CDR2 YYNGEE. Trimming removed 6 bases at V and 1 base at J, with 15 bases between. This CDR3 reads CASTSLGLGTDTQYF. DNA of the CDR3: TGTGCCAGCACTTCTCTGGGACTTGGCACAGATACGCAGTATTTT.

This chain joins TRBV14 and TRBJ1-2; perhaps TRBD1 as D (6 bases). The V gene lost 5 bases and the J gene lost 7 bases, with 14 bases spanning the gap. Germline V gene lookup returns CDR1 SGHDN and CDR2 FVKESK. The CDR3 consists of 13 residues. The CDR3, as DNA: TGTGCCAGCAGCTATTACAGGGCTGGTGGCTACACCTTC. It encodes CASSYYRAGGYTF.

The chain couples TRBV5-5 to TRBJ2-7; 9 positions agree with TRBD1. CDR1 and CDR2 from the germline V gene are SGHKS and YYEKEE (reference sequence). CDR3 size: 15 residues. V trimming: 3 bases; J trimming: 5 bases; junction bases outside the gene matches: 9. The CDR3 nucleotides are TGTGCCAGCAGCTACCCCCGGACAGGGGTCCACGAGCAGTACTTC. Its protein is CASSYPRTGVHEQYF.

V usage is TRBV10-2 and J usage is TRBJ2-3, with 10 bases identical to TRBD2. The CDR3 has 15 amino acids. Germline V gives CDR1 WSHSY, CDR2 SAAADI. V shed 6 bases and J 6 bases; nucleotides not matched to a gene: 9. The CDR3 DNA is TGCGCCAGCAGCCGGACTAGCGGTAGGGACGATACGCAGTATTTT. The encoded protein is CASSRTSGRDDTQYF.

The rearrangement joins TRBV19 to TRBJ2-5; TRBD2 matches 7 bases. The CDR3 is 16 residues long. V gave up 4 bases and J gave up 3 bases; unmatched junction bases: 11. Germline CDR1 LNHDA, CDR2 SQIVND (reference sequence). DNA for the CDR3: TGTGCCAGTAGTAGTGCGAGGGAGGGCCTCGAAGAGACCCAGTACTTC. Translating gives CASSSAREGLEETQYF.

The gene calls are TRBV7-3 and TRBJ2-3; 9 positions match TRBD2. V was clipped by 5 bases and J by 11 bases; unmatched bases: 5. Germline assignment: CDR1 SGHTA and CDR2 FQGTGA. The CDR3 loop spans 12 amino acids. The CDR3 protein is CASSPSGGKQYF. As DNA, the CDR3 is TGTGCCAGCAGCCCAAGCGGGGGGAAGCAGTATTTT.

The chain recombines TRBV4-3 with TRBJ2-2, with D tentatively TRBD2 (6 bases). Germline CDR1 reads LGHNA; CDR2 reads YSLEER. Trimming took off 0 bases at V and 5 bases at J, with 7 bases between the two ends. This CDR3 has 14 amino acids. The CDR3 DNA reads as TGCGCCAGCAGCCAAGATCGGGGGACCGGGGAGCTGTTTTTT. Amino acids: CASSQDRGTGELFF.

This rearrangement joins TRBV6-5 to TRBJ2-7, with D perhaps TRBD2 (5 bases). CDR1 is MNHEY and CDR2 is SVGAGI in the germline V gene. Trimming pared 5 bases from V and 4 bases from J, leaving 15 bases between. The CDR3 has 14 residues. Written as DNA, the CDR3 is TGTGCCAGCAGTCGGGCCGTCTTAGCGTACGAGCAGTACTTC. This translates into CASSRAVLAYEQYF.

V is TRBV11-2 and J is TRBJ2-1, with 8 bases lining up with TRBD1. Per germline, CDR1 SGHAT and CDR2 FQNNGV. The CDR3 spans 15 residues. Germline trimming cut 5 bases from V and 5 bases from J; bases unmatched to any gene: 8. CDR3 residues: CASSPWDRNNNEQFF. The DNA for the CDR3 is TGTGCCAGCAGCCCGTGGGACAGGAATAACAATGAGCAGTTCTTC.

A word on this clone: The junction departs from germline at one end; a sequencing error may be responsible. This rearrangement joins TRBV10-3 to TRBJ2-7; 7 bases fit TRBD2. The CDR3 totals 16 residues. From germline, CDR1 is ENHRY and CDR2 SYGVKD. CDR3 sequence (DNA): TGTGCCATCAGTGAGTCGTTGGGGGGGGTCCACCCCGGTGCCGTTTTC. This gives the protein CAISESLGGVHPGAVF.

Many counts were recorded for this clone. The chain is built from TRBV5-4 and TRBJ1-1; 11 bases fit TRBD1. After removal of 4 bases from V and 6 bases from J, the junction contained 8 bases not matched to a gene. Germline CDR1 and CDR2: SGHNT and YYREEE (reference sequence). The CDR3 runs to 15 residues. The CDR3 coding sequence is TGTGCCAGCAGCGGGTCGGACAGGGGGCGATCTGAAGCTTTCTTT. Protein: CASSGSDRGRSEAFF.

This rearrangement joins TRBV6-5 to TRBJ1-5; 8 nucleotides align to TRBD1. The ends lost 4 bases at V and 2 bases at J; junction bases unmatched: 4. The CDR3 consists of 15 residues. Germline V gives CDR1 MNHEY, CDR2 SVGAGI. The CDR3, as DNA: TGTGCCAGCAGTTCAGGGGGCGCAGGCAATCAGCCCCAGCATTTT. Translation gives CASSSGGAGNQPQHF.

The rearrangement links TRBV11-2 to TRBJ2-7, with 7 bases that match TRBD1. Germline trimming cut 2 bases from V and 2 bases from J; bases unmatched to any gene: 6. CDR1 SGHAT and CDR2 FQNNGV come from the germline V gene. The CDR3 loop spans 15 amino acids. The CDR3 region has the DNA TGTGCCAGCAGCTTACTTGGGACAGCCGCCTACGAGCAGTACTTC. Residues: CASSLLGTAAYEQYF.

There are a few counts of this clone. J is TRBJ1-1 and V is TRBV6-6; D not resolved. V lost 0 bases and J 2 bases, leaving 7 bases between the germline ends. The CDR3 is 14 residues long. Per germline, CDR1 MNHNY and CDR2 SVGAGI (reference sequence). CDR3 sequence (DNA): TGTGCCAGCAGTTACTCTCAGGTAAACACTGAAGCTTTCTTT. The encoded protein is CASSYSQVNTEAFF.

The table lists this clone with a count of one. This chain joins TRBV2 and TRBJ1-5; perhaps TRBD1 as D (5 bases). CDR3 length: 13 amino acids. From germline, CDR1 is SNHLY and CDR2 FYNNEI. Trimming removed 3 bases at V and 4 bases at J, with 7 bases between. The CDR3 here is CASSEDTNQPQHF. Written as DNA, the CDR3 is TGTGCCAGCAGTGAGGACACAAATCAGCCCCAGCATTTT.

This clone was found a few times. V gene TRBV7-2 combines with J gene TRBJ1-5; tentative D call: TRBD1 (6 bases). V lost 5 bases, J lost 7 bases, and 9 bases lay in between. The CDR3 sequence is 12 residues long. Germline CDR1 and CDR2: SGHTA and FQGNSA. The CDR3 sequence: CASSPQGQPQHF. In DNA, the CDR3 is TGTGCCAGCAGCCCTCAGGGGCAGCCCCAGCATTTT.